A single sample gave rise to the 24 T cell receptor beta chains below, sequenced in a study of T-cell memory formation after mild COVID-19. MiXCR was run by TCRdb on the 5' RACE reads, yielding one entry per CDR3 protein. The table has hundreds of thousands of distinct CDR3 sequences, roughly 23% seen once; the top ten hold 12%. The sample taken for sequencing was PBMCs or a T cell subset sorted from them (not recorded which). These receptors originate from an adult woman who had mild COVID-19 (a few samples of this study predate the infection). Cell type and time point are not known.

Comment on this clonotype: The junction shows a germline mismatch at one end, possibly a read error. This chain joins TRBV7-7 and TRBJ2-2; TRBD2 matches 7 bases. The length of the CDR3 is 16 residues. Germline assignment: CDR1 SSHAT and CDR2 FNYEAQ (reference sequence). The CDR3 nucleotides are TGTGCTAGCAGCTTAGAGGCGGGGGCGAACACCGGGGAGCTGTTTTTT. It translates to CASSLEAGANTGELFF. Complete variable domain (other parts from reference TRBV7-7 and TRBJ2-2): GAGVSQSPRYKVTKRGQDVTLRCDPISSHATLYWYQQALGQGPEFLTYFNYEAQPDKSGLPSDRFSAERPEGSISTLTIQRTEQRDSAMYRCASSLEAGANTGELFFGEGSRLTVL.

This clonotype was detected a few times. The chain joins TRBV7-9 to TRBJ2-3, with TRBD1 as a possible D gene (5 bases). Trimming removed 4 bases from V and 4 bases from J, with 21 bases in between. The germline V gene has CDR1 SEHNR and CDR2 FQNEAQ (reference sequence). This CDR3 spans 17 amino acids. This chain's CDR3 is CASSSYLGRRGADTQYF. CDR3 DNA: TGTGCCAGCAGCTCTTATTTGGGTAGAAGGGGTGCAGATACGCAGTATTTT.

V and J are TRBV3-1 and TRBJ2-2; D is possibly TRBD1 or TRBD2 (5 bases each). CDR1 and CDR2 from the germline V gene are LGHDT and YNNKEL (reference sequence). The CDR3 covers 16 residues. V was pared by 1 base and J by 5 bases, with 14 bases between. As DNA, the CDR3 is TGTGCCAGCAGCCAAGCTTGGCAGGGCGGGACCGGGGAGCTGTTTTTT. Protein: CASSQAWQGGTGELFF.

A few counts support this clonotype. CDR3: CASSLVGRTTNTEAFF. The CDR3 DNA reads TGTGCCAGCAGCTTAGTTGGCAGGACAACGAACACTGAAGCTTTCTTT. V gene TRBV7-9 combines with J gene TRBJ1-1; D perhaps matches TRBD1 (5 bases). Trimming took off 1 base at V and 1 base at J, with 13 bases between the two ends. The CDR3 is 16 amino acids. Looked up from germline, CDR1 is SEHNR and CDR2 is FQNEAQ (reference sequence).

V and J are TRBV28 and TRBJ2-7, with D tentatively TRBD2 (6 bases). Germline V lookup: CDR1 MDHEN, CDR2 SYDVKM. This CDR3 spans 13 amino acids. V was cut by 7 bases and J by 5 bases, with 15 bases left in between. The CDR3 DNA reads TGTGCCAGCACCCCAAGCGGGCAGGACGAGCAGTACTTC. Amino acid sequence: CASTPSGQDEQYF.

The V call is TRBV6-2 or TRBV6-3, the J call TRBJ1-2; 9 nucleotides match TRBD1. The germline V gene encodes CDR1 MNHEY and CDR2 SVGEGT. V lost 5 bases and J lost 5; bases outside the gene matches: 6. The CDR3 length is 14 residues. The DNA for the CDR3 is TGTGCCAGCAGTAAGGGGGGACAGGGATATGGCTACACCTTC. Protein product: CASSKGGQGYGYTF.

This clonotype was seen only a few times. This chain connects TRBV10-2 to TRBJ2-3, with 7 nucleotides matching TRBD1. The CDR3 runs 14 residues. Germline CDR1 WSHSY, CDR2 SAAADI. Losses at the gene ends were 7 bases for V and 0 bases for J; bases not matched to a gene: 4. CDR3 nucleotide sequence: TGCGCCAGCAAGTACAGGGGAAGCACAGATACGCAGTATTTT. The encoded protein is CASKYRGSTDTQYF.

The V gene is TRBV7-6, the J gene TRBJ2-1; TRBD2 agrees at 8 bases. The CDR3 is 15 residues long. The germline CDR1 and CDR2 sequences are SGHVS and FNYEAQ. V lost 8 bases and J lost 2; bases outside the gene matches: 8. The chain's CDR3 is CASHPGGRPYNEQFF. The CDR3 nucleotides are TGTGCCAGCCATCCCGGCGGGAGGCCCTACAATGAGCAGTTCTTC.

The rearrangement joins TRBV14 to TRBJ2-4; D is unclear. CDR3 length: 14 amino acids. V lost 4 bases, J lost 0 bases, and 7 bases lay in between. CDR1 is SGHDN and CDR2 is FVKESK in the germline V gene. The CDR3 loop is CASSPGIAKNIQYF. The CDR3 DNA is TGTGCCAGCAGCCCAGGCATAGCCAAAAACATTCAGTACTTC.

In its sample, this clonotype was seen many times. V gene TRBV12-3 or TRBV12-4 combines with J gene TRBJ2-7; D is unclear. Trimming took 4 bases from V and 5 from J, leaving 0 bases between them. CDR3 length equals 9 residues. Here the CDR3 DNA reads TGTGCCAGCAGTTACGAGCAGTACTTC. Translated, it gives CASSYEQYF.

This clonotype was recorded a few times. The CDR3 loop is CASSQGLGGVYEQYF. CDR3 sequence (DNA): TGCGCCAGCAGCCAAGGTCTAGGGGGGGTCTACGAGCAGTACTTC. This sequence joins TRBV4-1 and TRBJ2-7, with D perhaps TRBD2 (7 bases). V lost 1 base and J 3 bases, leaving 13 bases between the germline ends. The germline CDR1 and CDR2 sequences are MGHRA and YSYEKL. The CDR3 is 15 residues long.

The rearrangement joins TRBV9 to TRBJ2-1; possibly TRBD1 or TRBD2 for D (5 bases each). The CDR3 extends over 16 amino acids. V was clipped by 4 bases and J by 2 bases, with 16 bases between them. Germline V gives CDR1 SGDLS, CDR2 YYNGEE. The CDR3 DNA reads TGTGCCAGCAGCTCTACCCGGGACCGCACCTACAATGAGCAGTTCTTC. The encoded protein is CASSSTRDRTYNEQFF.

The chain carries TRBV6-5 and TRBJ1-2; 7 bases are shared with TRBD1. Trimming took 4 bases from V and 7 from J; bases not matched to a gene: 6. CDR3 length: 13 amino acids. Germline V gene sequence: CDR1 MNHEY, CDR2 SVGAGI. The CDR3 sequence is CASSSTGSSGYTF. In DNA, the CDR3 is TGTGCCAGCAGTTCGACAGGGTCTAGTGGCTACACCTTC.

This clonotype came up a few times. CDR3 bases: TGTGCCAGCGAACCGGGACTAGGCACAGATACGCAGTATTTT. This encodes CASEPGLGTDTQYF. J is TRBJ2-3 and V is TRBV12-3 or TRBV12-4; TRBD2 agrees at 8 bases. J was trimmed by 1 base and V by 8 bases; bases with no gene match: 5. The length of the CDR3 is 14 residues.

This clonotype was detected a few times. V is TRBV12-3 or TRBV12-4 and J is TRBJ2-5, with 8 bases lining up with TRBD1. This CDR3 has 16 residues. V gave up 6 bases and J gave up 5 bases; unmatched junction bases: 14. This CDR3 reads CASSPRASTGVETQYF. The CDR3 nucleotides are TGTGCCAGCAGCCCGCGAGCCTCGACAGGGGTGGAGACCCAGTACTTC.

This clonotype was detected only a few times. The chain couples TRBV12-3 or TRBV12-4 to TRBJ2-3, with D possibly matching TRBD1 (6 bases). This CDR3 comprises 14 residues. V lost 8 bases and J lost 2, with 14 bases in between. The CDR3 loop reads CASSGQIITDTQYF. The CDR3 bases are TGTGCCAGCTCCGGACAGATAATCACAGATACGCAGTATTTT.

The chain uses TRBV7-2 and TRBJ1-4; 7 bases map to TRBD1. From germline, CDR1 is SGHTA and CDR2 FQGNSA. The CDR3 is 14 residues long. The V and J ends lost 8 bases and 7 bases, in that order; junction bases with no gene match: 10. DNA of the CDR3: TGTGCCAGCGGCATACAGGGGTTGGGTGAAAAACTGTTTTTT. It encodes CASGIQGLGEKLFF.

The chain combines TRBV24-1 with TRBJ2-1; 15 bases are shared with TRBD2. The germline gives CDR1 KGHDR, CDR2 SFDVKD. CDR3 length: 18 residues. Trimming took 4 bases from V and 7 from J; bases not matched to a gene: 10. This CDR3 reads CATSEWGLAGGLGNEQFF. DNA for the CDR3: TGTGCCACCAGTGAATGGGGACTAGCGGGAGGCTTGGGGAATGAGCAGTTCTTC.

The chain joins TRBV7-9 to TRBJ2-5, with D unresolved. CDR1 is SEHNR, CDR2 FQNEAQ, per germline (reference sequence). V was pared by 1 base and J by 2 bases, with 11 bases between. The CDR3 has 15 residues. The CDR3 reads CASSLVGSHQETQYF. CDR3 nucleotides: TGTGCCAGCAGCTTAGTCGGCAGCCATCAAGAGACCCAGTACTTC.

This chain joins TRBV4-3 and TRBJ2-1, with 11 positions matching TRBD2. V was pared by 1 base and J by 6 bases, with 2 bases of the junction left unmatched. This CDR3 contains 15 residues. CDR1 and CDR2 from the germline V gene are LGHNA and YSLEER. In nucleotides, the CDR3 is TGCGCCAGCAGCCAAGCCGGGACTAGCGGCAATGAGCAGTTCTTC. Translated, it gives CASSQAGTSGNEQFF.

The chain links TRBV7-2 to TRBJ2-5; D ambiguous. This CDR3 is built from 16 residues. The V end lost 1 base, the J end lost 3 bases, and 15 bases lay between the germline ends. Germline assignment: CDR1 SGHTA and CDR2 FQGNSA. CDR3 loop: CASSLDMWAVEETQYF. CDR3 nucleotides: TGTGCCAGCAGCTTAGATATGTGGGCAGTTGAAGAGACCCAGTACTTC. Drawing the rest from reference TRBV7-2 and TRBJ2-5, the complete variable domain is GAGVSQSPSNKVTEKGKDVELRCDPISGHTALYWYRQSLGQGLEFLIYFQGNSAPDKSGLPSDRFSAERTGGSVSTLTIQRTQQEDSAVYLCASSLDMWAVEETQYFGPGTRLLVL.

This clonotype occurred a few times. This chain joins TRBV24-1 and TRBJ1-2, with D possibly TRBD1 on 6 matching bases. V was shortened by 3 bases and J by 2 bases, with 9 bases between the two germline ends. The CDR3 covers 14 residues. Per germline, CDR1 KGHDR and CDR2 SFDVKD. This CDR3 reads CATSDRTDNYGYTF. CDR3 DNA: TGTGCCACCAGTGATCGGACAGACAACTATGGCTACACCTTC.

This clonotype was seen more than once but under ten times. This chain joins TRBV3-1 and TRBJ2-7; 7 bases line up with TRBD2. The CDR3 is 14 amino acids. J was trimmed by 2 bases and V by 8 bases; bases with no gene match: 9. Germline-derived CDR1 and CDR2 are LGHDT and YNNKEL (reference sequence). CDR3 residues: CASSRASGPYEQYF. The CDR3 DNA sequence: TGTGCCAGCTCCCGGGCTAGCGGCCCCTACGAGCAGTACTTC.

This clonotype was recorded many times. V is TRBV2 and J is TRBJ2-4; 10 nucleotides agree with TRBD2. V dropped 5 bases and J dropped 7; count of bases not matched to a gene: 17. CDR1 is SNHLY, CDR2 FYNNEI, per germline. This CDR3 has 18 amino acids. The CDR3 nucleotides are TGTGCCAGCAGTCTTACCGATGGGCTAGCGGGAGTAACTAACATTCAGTACTTC. Its protein is CASSLTDGLAGVTNIQYF. Combining the CDR3 with reference TRBV2 and TRBJ2-4 gives the whole variable domain EPEVTQTPSHQVTQMGQEVILRCVPISNHLYFYWYRQILGQKVEFLVSFYNNEISEKSEIFDDQFSVERPDGSNFTLKIRSTKLEDSAMYFCASSLTDGLAGVTNIQYFGAGTRLSVL.